Described below is a single T cell receptor (beta chain) sequence and its context. Its matching antigen is unknown. This specimen comes from a study of blood T cells in healthy people across ages. General study results and limits: Higher diversity, along with more naive CD4+ cells, distinguished long-lived donors from aged donors. Per million T cells, TCR beta diversity dropped about linearly as age rose. The authors considered diversity estimates from one million T cells to be underestimates.

The authors ran a second PCR of roughly 6 to 11 cycles using a sample-barcoded 5' primer and a J-beta primer mix. TCRdb reanalysed the 5' RACE reads using MiXCR and keeps one entry per CDR3 protein. The sample consists of roughly 1,300,000 distinct CDR3 sequences, roughly 59% of them appearing once. PBMCs, at least 6 million per sample, were isolated. Sequenced input: blood. The source is a man between 18 and 29 years old in good health.

The CDR3 reads CSGAGLAGSTSSYEQYF. CDR3 nucleotides: TGCAGCGGGGCGGGTCTAGCGGGATCCACTTCTTCCTACGAGCAGTACTTC. The V gene is TRBV29-1, the J gene TRBJ2-7; 9 nucleotides line up with TRBD2. Germline V CDR1 and CDR2: SQVTM, ANQGSEA. The CDR3 contains 17 residues. J gave up 1 base and V 7 bases, and 17 bases lay outside the gene matches.